This T cell receptor (beta chain) was recorded in a study of T cells in women clearing cervical HPV infection. The overall study: Control women cleared a single incident HPV16 infection within 12 months. Case blood was drawn when the lesion was first found; control blood after infection became undetectable. Study-level findings and limits: TRBV6-7 abundance was lower in cases than controls (around 0.1% versus 0.15%). A classifier using richness and V gene abundances reached an AUC of more than 0.8.

This CDR3 comprises 12 residues. Germline CDR1 and CDR2: MDHEN and SYDVKM. Trimming left V 4 bases short and J 7 bases short, with 10 bases between. Concerning this clone: The antigen remains unidentified. From the germline J gene comes the end of the CDR3, since the read stops 3 residues before it.

Here immunoSEQ multiplex PCR was the method, and the copy in TCRdb shows in-frame clones only, minus some. The sample totals about 12,000 clones. This TCR was recovered from a woman aged 18 to 75 with a cervical HPV16 infection that either progressed to CIN3+ or cleared (not recorded which). Sequencing used blood buffy coat. The chain links TRBV28 to TRBJ1-2, with D perhaps matching TRBD1 (6 bases). The CDR3 region is CASSSSGVGYTF. Incomplete CDR3 DNA: TGTGCCAGCAGTTCGTCAGGGGTTGGC.